This record concerns one T cell receptor beta chain sequence. The data belong to a study of blood T cell repertoires in COVID-19. Study context: Both acute and convalescent COVID-19 samples were obtained from the United States, Italy and Spain. The analysed material was cDNA or gDNA that came from T cells, B-cell-depleted T cells, or PBMCs.

CDR1 and CDR2 from the germline V gene are GTSNPN and SVGIG (reference sequence). Trimming cost V 2 bases and J 2 bases; bases outside gene matches: 6. This CDR3 has 15 amino acids. In the original workflow: Quantification of nucleated cells was approximated via reference gene primer amplification. Measured with immunoSEQ multiplex PCR; TCRdb has only the in-frame clones, and not every one. The V and J calls and clone size come from that table; D and trimming were worked out from the DNA. The table shows 250,000 or so clones, with more than 80% occurring only once. Participant-given clinical history determined each cohort assignment.

J is TRBJ2-3 and V is TRBV30; TRBD2 matches at 8 bases. Sequencing input: PBMCs or T cells enriched from blood (not recorded which). The clonotype was recovered from a woman in her 30s with acute COVID-19. Written as DNA, the CDR3 is TGTGCCTGGAGTACCTCTAGCGGGTACACAGATACGCAGTATTTT. Translated, it gives CAWSTSSGYTDTQYF.